The text below deals with one T cell receptor (beta chain). The antigen it binds to is not known. No base-level quality is on record; no much larger clone is a single base apart. Moderately to severely active disease, a Clinical Activity Score of at least 3, a NOSPECS grade of at least 4, and a duration under 3 months were present in ophthalmopathy patients. Any patient with an uncontrolled infection, another autoimmune disease, pregnancy or lactation was excluded. Diagnoses were based on clinical symptoms, serum thyroxine and TRAb, thyroid ultrasound and orbital computed tomography. PBMCs were isolated from roughly 10 ml of fresh peripheral blood by Ficoll-Paque density gradient centrifugation. Total RNA was extracted with Trizol reagent, and quality was checked on an Agilent 2100 Bioanalyzer. This record belongs to a study of T cells in Graves' hyperthyroidism and ophthalmopathy (dated by TCRdb to between 2017 and 2020). For context, the study as a whole: Peripheral blood samples were taken at the time of initial diagnosis, prior to any treatment. To identify distinguishing TCR V-J signatures, a discovery cohort of about a hundred patients was used, comprising some 43 with Graves' ophthalmopathy and under 60 with stable Graves' hyperthyroidism. Prospective prediction of ophthalmopathy was tested in an independent validation cohort of fewer than 20 hyperthyroidism patients and 15 to 17 patients who later progressed to ophthalmopathy. The roughly 100 discovery patients were randomly split 7:3 into training and test sets. In roughly six Graves' hyperthyroidism patients, the study also compared T-cell repertoires from thyroid tissue with T-cell repertoires from blood. Following sampling, methimazole starting at 30 mg daily was given to hyperthyroidism patients, and high-dose intravenous methylprednisolone was given to ophthalmopathy patients. According to the paper, TCR Vbeta CDR3 sequencing was carried out on about 140 peripheral blood samples, which came from around 43 ophthalmopathy, under 80 hyperthyroidism and roughly 17 progressor patients. Overall study results and their limits: In validation, progression to ophthalmopathy was predicted by the model with about 70% sensitivity and 72.22% specificity, a median of about 6.4 months before onset. A 13 V-J signature model separated ophthalmopathy from stable hyperthyroidism, with just over 85% sensitivity and about 81% specificity in cross-validation and 80%/75% in testing. Blood samples also contained most of the expanded thyroid clonotypes (frequency above 0.001), which suggests that blood repertoires may reflect thyroid immune responses. No statistical method was used to fix the sample size in advance, and group allocation was not hidden from the investigators.

Amplification of TCR beta CDR3 regions was carried out from RNA transcripts. For the first round of RT-PCR on the TCR CDR3, the HTBI primer set was used together with the Qiagen OneStep RT-PCR kit. A second multiplex PCR round built the libraries, followed by size selection and purification. Paired-end sequencing of the libraries was performed with 100 bp reads on an Illumina HiSeq2000. On the authors' methods: SOAPnuke was used to process the raw data, with reads discarded if the reads contained adapters or uncalled bases, had a mean Phred below 15, or lacked an exact constant-primer or identifier match. COPE v1.2.5 was used to merge high-quality paired reads, and clonotypes were defined as unique nucleotide sequences. MiTCR v1.1 was used to align clonotypes to the IMGT TRBV, TRBD and TRBJ reference segments. Analysis was restricted to V-J combinations with a frequency above 0.0001, which covered roughly 99% of repertoires. The TCS score was defined as the ratio of F50 (clonal expansion) to E x V (chaos), calculated using BLOSUM62-based TCRdist between CDR3 peptides within each V-J. Welch's t-statistics and random forest reduced fewer than 550 V-J features to 10 to 15, which were used in a naive Bayes classifier (R e1071). Clones were called with MiXCR by TCRdb after fastp trimmed the public reads at Q25, and only in-frame beta chains were retained. Each CDR3 protein gets just one entry, which takes the most common genes and DNA from the rows behind it. The V and J calls here are based on TCRdb, not the publication. Present in this sample are roughly 400,000 distinct CDR3 sequences, over 12% of which were seen just once. Of the sample, over 25% is held by the ten largest clones.

V has 4 bases trimmed and J has 6 bases trimmed; junction bases matching no gene number 19. CDR1 and CDR2 (SGHRS, YFSETQ) derive from the germline V gene. The CDR3 runs 18 amino acids, cysteine and phenylalanine included. Of the read, only the CDR3 DNA is kept; its 54 bases are in frame from base 1. The sequence was collected from a man in his forties or fifties with Graves' ophthalmopathy. Recombination linked TRBV5-1 to TRBJ2-7; a stretch of 10 junction bases matches TRBD1. Sequenced: blood. The DNA is TGCGCCAGCAGCCCAGGGGACAGGGGACTTAGGGCGTTGGGCGAGCAGTACTTC. Its translation is CASSPGDRGLRALGEQYF.